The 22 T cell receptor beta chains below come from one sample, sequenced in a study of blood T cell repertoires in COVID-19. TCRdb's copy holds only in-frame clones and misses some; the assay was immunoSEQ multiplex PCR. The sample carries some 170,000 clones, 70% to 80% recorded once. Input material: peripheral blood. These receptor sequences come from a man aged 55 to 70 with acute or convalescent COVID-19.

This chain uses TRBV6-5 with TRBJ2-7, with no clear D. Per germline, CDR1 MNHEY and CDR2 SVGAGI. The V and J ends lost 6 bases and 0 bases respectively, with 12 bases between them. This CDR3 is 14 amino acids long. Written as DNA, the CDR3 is TGTGCCAGCAGGGCGTCAACAGCCTCCTACGAGCAGTACTTC. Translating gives CASRASTASYEQYF.

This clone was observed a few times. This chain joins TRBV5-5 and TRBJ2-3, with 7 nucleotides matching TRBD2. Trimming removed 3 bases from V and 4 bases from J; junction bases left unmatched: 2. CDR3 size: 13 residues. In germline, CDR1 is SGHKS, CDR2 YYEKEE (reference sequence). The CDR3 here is CASSWTSSDTQYF. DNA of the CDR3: TGTGCCAGCAGCTGGACTAGTTCAGATACGCAGTATTTT.

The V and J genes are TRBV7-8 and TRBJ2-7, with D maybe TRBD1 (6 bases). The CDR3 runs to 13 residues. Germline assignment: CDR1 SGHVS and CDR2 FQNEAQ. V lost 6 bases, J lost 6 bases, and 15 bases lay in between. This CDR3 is CASRETGLVEQYF. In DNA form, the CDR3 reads TGTGCCAGCAGGGAAACAGGGCTGGTCGAGCAGTACTTC.

CDR3 amino acids: CASSFWSGGYTGELFF. The CDR3 nucleotides read TGTGCCAGCAGCTTCTGGTCGGGGGGCTACACCGGGGAGCTGTTTTTT. This chain connects TRBV11-1 to TRBJ2-2, with D possibly being TRBD2 (7 bases). The CDR3 is made up of 16 amino acids. Germline V gives CDR1 SGHAT, CDR2 FQDESV (reference sequence). Deletions cut 3 bases from V and 3 bases from J, with 14 bases between.

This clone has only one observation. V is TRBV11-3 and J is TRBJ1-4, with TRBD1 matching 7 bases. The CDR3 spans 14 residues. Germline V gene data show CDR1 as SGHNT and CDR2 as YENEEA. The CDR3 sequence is CFFRGIVTNEKLFF. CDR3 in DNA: TGTTTCTTCAGGGGGATCGTAACTAATGAAAAACTGTTTTTT.

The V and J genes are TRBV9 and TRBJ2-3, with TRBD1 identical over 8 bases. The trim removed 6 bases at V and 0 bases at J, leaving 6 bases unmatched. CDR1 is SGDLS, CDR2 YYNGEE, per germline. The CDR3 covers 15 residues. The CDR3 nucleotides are TGTGCCAGCACCGTGCAGGGGGCTAGCACAGATACGCAGTATTTT. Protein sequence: CASTVQGASTDTQYF.

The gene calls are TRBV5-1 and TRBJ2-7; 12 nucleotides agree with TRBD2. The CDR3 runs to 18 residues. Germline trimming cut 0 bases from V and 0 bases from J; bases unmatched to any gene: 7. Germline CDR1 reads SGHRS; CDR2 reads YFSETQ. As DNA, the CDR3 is TGCGCCAGCAGCTTGGGAGCCACTAGCGGGGGGATCTCCTACGAGCAGTACTTC. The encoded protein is CASSLGATSGGISYEQYF.

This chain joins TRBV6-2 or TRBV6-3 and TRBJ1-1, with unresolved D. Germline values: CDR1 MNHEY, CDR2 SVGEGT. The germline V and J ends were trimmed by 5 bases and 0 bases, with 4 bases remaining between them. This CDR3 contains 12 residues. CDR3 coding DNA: TGTGCCAGCAGTGTATTGAACACTGAAGCTTTCTTT. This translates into CASSVLNTEAFF.

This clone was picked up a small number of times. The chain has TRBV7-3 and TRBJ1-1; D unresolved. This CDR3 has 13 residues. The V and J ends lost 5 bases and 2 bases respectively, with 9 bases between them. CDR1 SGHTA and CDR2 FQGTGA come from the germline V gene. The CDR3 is CASSPGGNTEAFF. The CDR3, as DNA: TGTGCCAGCAGCCCCGGTGGTAACACTGAAGCTTTCTTT. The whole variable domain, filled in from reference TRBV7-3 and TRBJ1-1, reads GAGVSQTPSNKVTEKGKYVELRCDPISGHTALYWYRQSLGQGPEFLIYFQGTGAADDSGLPNDRFFAVRPEGSVSTLKIQRTERGDSAVYLCASSPGGNTEAFFGQGTRLTVV.

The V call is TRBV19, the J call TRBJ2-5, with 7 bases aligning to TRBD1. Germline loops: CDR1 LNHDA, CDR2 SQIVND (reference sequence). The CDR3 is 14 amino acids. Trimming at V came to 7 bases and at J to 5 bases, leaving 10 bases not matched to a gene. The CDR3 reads CASMEIGGRETQYF. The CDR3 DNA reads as TGTGCCAGTATGGAGATAGGGGGCCGGGAGACCCAGTACTTC. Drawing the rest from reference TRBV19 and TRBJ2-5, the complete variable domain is DGGITQSPKYLFRKEGQNVTLSCEQNLNHDAMYWYRQDPGQGLRLIYYSQIVNDFQKGDIAEGYSVSREKKESFPLTVTSAQKNPTAFYLCASMEIGGRETQYFGPGTRLLVL.

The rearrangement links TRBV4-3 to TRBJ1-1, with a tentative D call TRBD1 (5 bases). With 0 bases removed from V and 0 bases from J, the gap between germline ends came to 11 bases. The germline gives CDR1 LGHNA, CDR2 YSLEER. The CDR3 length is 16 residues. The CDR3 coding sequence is TGCGCCAGCAGCCAAGAAGACAGTTTCATGAACACTGAAGCTTTCTTT. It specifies CASSQEDSFMNTEAFF.

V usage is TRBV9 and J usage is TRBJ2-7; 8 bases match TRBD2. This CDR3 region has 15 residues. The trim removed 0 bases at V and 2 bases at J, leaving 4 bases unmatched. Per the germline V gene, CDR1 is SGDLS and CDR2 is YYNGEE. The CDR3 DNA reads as TGTGCCAGCAGCGTAGGTCCCGGGGGGGCCTACGAGCAGTACTTC. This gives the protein CASSVGPGGAYEQYF.

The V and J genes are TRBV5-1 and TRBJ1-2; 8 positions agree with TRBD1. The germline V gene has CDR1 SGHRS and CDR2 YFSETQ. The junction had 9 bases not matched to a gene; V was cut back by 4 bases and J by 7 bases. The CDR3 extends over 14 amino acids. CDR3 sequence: CASSPKGQEAGYTF. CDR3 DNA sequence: TGCGCCAGCAGCCCCAAGGGACAGGAGGCTGGCTACACCTTC.

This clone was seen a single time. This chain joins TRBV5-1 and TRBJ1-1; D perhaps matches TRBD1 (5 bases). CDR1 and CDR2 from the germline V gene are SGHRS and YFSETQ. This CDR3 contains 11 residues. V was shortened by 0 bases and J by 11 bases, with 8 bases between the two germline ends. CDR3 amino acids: CASSLGAGAFF. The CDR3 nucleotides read TGCGCCAGCAGCTTGGGGGCAGGGGCTTTCTTT.

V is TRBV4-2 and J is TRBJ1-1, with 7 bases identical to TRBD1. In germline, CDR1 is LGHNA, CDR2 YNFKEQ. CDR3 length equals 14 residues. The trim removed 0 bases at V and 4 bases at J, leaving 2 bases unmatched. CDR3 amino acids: CASSQEEGATEAFF. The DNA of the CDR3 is TGTGCCAGCAGCCAAGAGGAGGGGGCCACTGAAGCTTTCTTT.

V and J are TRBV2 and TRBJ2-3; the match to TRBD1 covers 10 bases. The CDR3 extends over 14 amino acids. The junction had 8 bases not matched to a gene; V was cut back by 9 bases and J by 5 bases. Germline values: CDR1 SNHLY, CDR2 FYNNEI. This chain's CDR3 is CASTGQGGRDTQYF. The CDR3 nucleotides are TGTGCCAGTACTGGACAGGGGGGGAGAGATACGCAGTATTTT. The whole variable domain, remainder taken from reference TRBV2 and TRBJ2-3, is EPEVTQTPSHQVTQMGQEVILRCVPISNHLYFYWYRQILGQKVEFLVSFYNNEISEKSEIFDDQFSVERPDGSNFTLKIRSTKLEDSAMYFCASTGQGGRDTQYFGPGTRLTVL.

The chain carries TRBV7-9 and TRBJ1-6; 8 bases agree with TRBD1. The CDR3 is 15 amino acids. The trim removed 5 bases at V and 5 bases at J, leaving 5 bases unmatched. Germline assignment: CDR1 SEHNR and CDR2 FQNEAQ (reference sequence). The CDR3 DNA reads TGTGCCAGCAGCCGGACAGGGAATAATAATTCACCCCTCCACTTT. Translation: CASSRTGNNNSPLHF.

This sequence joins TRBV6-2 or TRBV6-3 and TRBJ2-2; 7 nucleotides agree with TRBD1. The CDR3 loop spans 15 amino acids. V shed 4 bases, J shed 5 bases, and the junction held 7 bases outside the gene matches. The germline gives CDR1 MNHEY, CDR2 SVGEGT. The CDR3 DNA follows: TGTGCCAGCAGTTTAAGGGGGCTGGGTACCGGGGAGCTGTTTTTT. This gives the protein CASSLRGLGTGELFF.

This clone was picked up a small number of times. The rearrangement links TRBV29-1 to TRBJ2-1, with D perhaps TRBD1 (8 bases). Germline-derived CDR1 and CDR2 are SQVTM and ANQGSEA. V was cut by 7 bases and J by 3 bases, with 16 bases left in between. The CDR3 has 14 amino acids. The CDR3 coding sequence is TGCAGCGCGTCCACAGGGGGGGTCTACAATGAGCAGTTCTTC. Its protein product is CSASTGGVYNEQFF.

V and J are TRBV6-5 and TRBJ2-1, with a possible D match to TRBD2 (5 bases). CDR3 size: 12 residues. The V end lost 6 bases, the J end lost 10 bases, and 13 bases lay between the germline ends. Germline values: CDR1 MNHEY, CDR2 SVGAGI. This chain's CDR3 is CASRGVGWEQFF. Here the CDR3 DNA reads TGTGCCAGCAGGGGAGTTGGGTGGGAGCAGTTCTTC.

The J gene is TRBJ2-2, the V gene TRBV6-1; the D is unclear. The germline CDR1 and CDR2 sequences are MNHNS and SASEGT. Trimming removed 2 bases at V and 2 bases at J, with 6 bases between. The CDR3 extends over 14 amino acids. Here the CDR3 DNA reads TGTGCCAGCAGTGAATGGAGAAACACCGGGGAGCTGTTTTTT. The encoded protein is CASSEWRNTGELFF.

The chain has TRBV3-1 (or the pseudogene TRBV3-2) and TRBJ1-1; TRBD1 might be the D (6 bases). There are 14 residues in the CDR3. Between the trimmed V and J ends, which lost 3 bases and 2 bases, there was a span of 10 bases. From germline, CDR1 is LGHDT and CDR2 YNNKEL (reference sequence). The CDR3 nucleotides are TGTGCCAGCAGCCAGTTACAGGGAAACACTGAAGCTTTCTTT. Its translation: CASSQLQGNTEAFF.